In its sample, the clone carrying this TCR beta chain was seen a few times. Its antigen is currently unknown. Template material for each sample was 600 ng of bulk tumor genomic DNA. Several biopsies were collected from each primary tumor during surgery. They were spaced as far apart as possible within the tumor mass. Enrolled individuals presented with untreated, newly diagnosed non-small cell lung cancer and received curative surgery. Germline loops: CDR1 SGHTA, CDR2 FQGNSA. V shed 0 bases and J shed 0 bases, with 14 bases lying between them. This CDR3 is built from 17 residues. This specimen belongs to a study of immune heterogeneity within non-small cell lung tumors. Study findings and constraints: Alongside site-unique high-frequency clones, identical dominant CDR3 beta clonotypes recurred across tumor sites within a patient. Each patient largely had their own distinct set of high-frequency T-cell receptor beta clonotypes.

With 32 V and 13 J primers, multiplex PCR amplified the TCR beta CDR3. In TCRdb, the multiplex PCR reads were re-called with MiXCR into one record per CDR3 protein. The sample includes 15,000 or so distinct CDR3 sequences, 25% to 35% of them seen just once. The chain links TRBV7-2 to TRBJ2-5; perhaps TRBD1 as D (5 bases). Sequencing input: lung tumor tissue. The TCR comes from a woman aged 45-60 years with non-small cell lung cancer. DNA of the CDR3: TGTGCCAGCAGCTTAGCTACAGGCGGAATGTACCAAGAGACCCAGTACTTC. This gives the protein CASSLATGGMYQETQYF.